The clone carrying this T cell receptor beta chain came up many times. Its specificity is unknown. Sample time point: patch test 2, 6 weeks after DPC sensitization. Treatment described: therapeutic diphenylcyclopropenone sensitization with weekly scalp DPC. Only after blood had been drawn was each patch test applied. The study used a library that attached unique molecular identifiers to individual cDNA molecules. One entry per CDR3 protein, called by TCRdb with MiXCR from the RACE reads. This table has some 42,000 distinct CDR3 sequences, more than 8.5% appearing once. In germline, CDR1 is DFQATT, CDR2 SNEGSKA (reference sequence). There are 15 residues in the CDR3. Trimming removed 0 bases from V and 7 bases from J, with 15 bases in between. This sample was taken from a study of human T cells and chemical hapten exposure. Study-level findings and limits: With alopecia, donors may have immune responses unlike healthy people's.

This sequence was found in a woman in her 40s with alopecia areata. Some clones in this sample may be carry-over from other donors' samples. The specimen was whole blood, collected in connection with sensitization to the hapten diphenylcyclopropenone (DPC). J is TRBJ2-2 and V is TRBV20-1; D remains ambiguous. The CDR3, as DNA: TGCAGTGCTAGAGATATTTGGGGTTTGAGCGGGGAGCTGTTTTTT. It codes for CSARDIWGLSGELFF.